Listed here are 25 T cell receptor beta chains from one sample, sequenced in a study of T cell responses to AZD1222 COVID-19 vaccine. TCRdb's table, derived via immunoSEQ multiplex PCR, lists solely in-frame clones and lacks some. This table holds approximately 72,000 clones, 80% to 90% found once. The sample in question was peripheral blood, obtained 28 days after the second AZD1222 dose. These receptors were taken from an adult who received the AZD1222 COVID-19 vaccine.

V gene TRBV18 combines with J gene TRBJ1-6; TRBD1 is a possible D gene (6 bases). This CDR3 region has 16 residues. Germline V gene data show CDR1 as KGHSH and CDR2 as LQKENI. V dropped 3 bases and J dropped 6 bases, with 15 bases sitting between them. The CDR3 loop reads CASSPNRVGGNSPLHF. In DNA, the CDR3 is TGTGCCAGCTCACCTAACAGGGTCGGGGGTAATTCACCCCTCCACTTT.

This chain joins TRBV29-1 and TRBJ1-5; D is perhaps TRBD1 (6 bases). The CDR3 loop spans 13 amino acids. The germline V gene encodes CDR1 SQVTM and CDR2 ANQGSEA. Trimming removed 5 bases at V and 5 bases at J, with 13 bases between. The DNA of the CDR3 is TGCAGCGTTAGGGGGGGGAGGGATCAGCCCCAGCATTTT. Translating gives CSVRGGRDQPQHF.

CDR3 DNA: TGTGCCAGCAGCCCCGGACAGGATTCTTTTTATGGCTACACCTTC. Translated, it gives CASSPGQDSFYGYTF. The chain carries TRBV5-4 and TRBJ1-2; 7 bases agree with TRBD1. Per germline, CDR1 SGHNT and CDR2 YYREEE (reference sequence). The CDR3 extends over 15 amino acids. Trimming removed 4 bases from V and 5 bases from J; junction bases left unmatched: 11.

The CDR3 DNA sequence: TGTGCCAGCTCACACAATGACCCACAGGGGGCAGATACGCAGTATTTT. Amino acids: CASSHNDPQGADTQYF. V gene TRBV18 combines with J gene TRBJ2-3; 8 nucleotides match TRBD1. With 4 bases clipped from V and 4 bases from J, the junction kept 10 bases outside the gene matches. From germline, CDR1 is KGHSH and CDR2 LQKENI. The CDR3 loop spans 16 amino acids. The variable domain in full, completed from reference TRBV18 and TRBJ2-3, reads NAGVMQNPRHLVRRRGQEARLRCSPMKGHSHVYWYRQLPEEGLKFMVYLQKENIIDESGMPKERFSAEFPKEGPSILRIQQVVRGDSAAYFCASSHNDPQGADTQYFGPGTRLTVL.

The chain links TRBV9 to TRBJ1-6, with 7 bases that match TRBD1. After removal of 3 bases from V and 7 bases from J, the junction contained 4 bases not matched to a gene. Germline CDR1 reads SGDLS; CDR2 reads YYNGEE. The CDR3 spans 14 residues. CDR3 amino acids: CASSDNRGNSPLHF. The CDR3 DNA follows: TGTGCCAGCAGCGACAACAGGGGAAATTCACCCCTCCACTTT.

In nucleotides, the CDR3 is TGTGCCAGCAGTCCTCCCGACGGCCTCAAGCAGTTCTTC. Amino acids: CASSPPDGLKQFF. This rearrangement joins TRBV2 to TRBJ2-1; D remains unclear. Trimming took off 5 bases at V and 11 bases at J, with 16 bases between the two ends. This CDR3 has 13 amino acids. CDR1 is SNHLY, CDR2 FYNNEI, per germline.

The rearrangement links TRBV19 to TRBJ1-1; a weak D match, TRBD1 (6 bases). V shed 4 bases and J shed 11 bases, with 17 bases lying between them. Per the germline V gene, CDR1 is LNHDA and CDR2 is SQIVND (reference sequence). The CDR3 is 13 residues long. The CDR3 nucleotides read TGTGCCAGTAGTACCCGACAGGAATACCCGGCTTTCTTT. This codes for CASSTRQEYPAFF.

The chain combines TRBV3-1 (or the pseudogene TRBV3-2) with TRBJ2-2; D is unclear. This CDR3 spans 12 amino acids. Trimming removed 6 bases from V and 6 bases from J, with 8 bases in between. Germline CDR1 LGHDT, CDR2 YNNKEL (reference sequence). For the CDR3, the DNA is TGTGCCAGCAGTCGCTCAGCCGGGGAGCTGTTTTTT. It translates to CASSRSAGELFF.

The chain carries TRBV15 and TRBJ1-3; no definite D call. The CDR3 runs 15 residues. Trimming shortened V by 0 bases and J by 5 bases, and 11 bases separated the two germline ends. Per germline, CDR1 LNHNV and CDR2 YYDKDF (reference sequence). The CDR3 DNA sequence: TGTGCCACCAGCAGAGATTTAGCCCGGAGAAACACCATATATTTT. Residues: CATSRDLARRNTIYF. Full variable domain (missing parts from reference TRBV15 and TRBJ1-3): DAMVIQNPRYQVTQFGKPVTLSCSQTLNHNVMYWYQQKSSQAPKLLFHYYDKDFNNEADTPDNFQSRRPNTSFCFLDIRSPGLGDTAMYLCATSRDLARRNTIYFGEGSWLTVV.

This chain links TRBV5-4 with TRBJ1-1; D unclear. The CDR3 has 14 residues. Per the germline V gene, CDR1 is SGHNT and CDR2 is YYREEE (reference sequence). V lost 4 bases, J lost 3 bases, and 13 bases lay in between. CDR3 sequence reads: CASSGPAGDTEAFF. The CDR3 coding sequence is TGTGCCAGCAGCGGGCCAGCCGGGGACACTGAAGCTTTCTTT. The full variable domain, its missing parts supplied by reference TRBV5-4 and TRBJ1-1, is ETGVTQSPTHLIKTRGQQVTLRCSSQSGHNTVSWYQQALGQGPQFIFQYYREEENGRGNFPPRFSGLQFPNYSSELNVNALELDDSALYLCASSGPAGDTEAFFGQGTRLTVV.

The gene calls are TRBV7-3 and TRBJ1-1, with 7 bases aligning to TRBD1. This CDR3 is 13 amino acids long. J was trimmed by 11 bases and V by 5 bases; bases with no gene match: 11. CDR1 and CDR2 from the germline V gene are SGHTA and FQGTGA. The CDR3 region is CASSLSSEGAAFF. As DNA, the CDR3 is TGTGCCAGCAGCCTGTCATCCGAGGGGGCCGCTTTCTTT.

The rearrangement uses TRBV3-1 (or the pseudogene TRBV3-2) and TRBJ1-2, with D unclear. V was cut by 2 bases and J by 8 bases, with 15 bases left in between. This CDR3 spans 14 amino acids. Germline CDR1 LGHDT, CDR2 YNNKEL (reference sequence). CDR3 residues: CASSQNAGVRGYTF. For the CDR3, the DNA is TGTGCCAGCAGCCAAAACGCCGGGGTGAGAGGCTACACCTTC.

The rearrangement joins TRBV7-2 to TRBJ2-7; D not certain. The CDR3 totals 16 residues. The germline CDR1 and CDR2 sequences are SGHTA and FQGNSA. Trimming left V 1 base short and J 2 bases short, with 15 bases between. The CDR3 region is CASSLGVAVNPYEQYF. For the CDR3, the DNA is TGTGCCAGCAGCTTAGGGGTCGCAGTGAACCCCTACGAGCAGTACTTC.

CDR3 sequence (DNA): TGTGCCAGCAGTTTTTACAGGGGCTCTGGAAACACCATATATTTT. Translated: CASSFYRGSGNTIYF. The chain employs TRBV28 and TRBJ1-3; 7 nucleotides align to TRBD1. Germline values: CDR1 MDHEN, CDR2 SYDVKM. Trimming removed 3 bases from V and 0 bases from J; junction bases left unmatched: 2. The CDR3 totals 15 residues.

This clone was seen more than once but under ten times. The CDR3 DNA is TGTGCCAGCAGTTTAACAGGCAGGGGGTACGAGCAGTACTTC. Protein sequence: CASSLTGRGYEQYF. J is TRBJ2-7 and V is TRBV28, with 7 bases matching TRBD1. From germline, CDR1 is MDHEN and CDR2 SYDVKM. The CDR3 is made up of 14 amino acids. The J segment lost 4 bases and the V segment lost 2 bases, leaving 5 bases of the junction unmatched.

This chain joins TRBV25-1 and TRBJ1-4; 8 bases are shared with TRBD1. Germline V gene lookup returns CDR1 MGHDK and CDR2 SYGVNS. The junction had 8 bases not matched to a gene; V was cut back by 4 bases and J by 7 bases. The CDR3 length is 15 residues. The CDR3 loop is CASSARQGFGEKLFF. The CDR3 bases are TGTGCCAGCAGTGCGCGACAGGGGTTTGGTGAAAAACTGTTTTTT. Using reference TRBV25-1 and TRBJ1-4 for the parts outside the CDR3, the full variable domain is EADIYQTPRYLVIGTGKKITLECSQTMGHDKMYWYQQDPGMELHLIHYSYGVNSTEKGDLSSESTVSRIRTEHFPLTLESARPSHTSQYLCASSARQGFGEKLFFGSGTQLSVL.

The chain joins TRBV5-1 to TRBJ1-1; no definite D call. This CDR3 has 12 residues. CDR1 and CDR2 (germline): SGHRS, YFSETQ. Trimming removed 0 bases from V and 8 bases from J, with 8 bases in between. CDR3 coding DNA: TGCGCCAGCAGCTTGGTGGCGGACGAAGCTTTCTTT. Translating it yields CASSLVADEAFF.

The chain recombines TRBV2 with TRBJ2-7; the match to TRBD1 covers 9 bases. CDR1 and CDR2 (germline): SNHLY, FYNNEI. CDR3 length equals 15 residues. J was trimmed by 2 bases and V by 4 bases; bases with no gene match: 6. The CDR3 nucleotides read TGTGCCAGCAGTGTACAGGACAGGGGCCCCTACGAGCAGTACTTC. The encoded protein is CASSVQDRGPYEQYF.

CDR3 coding DNA: TGCGCCAGCCATGTCGGCGGAACTAACACTGAAGCTTTCTTT. This encodes CASHVGGTNTEAFF. This chain joins TRBV5-1 and TRBJ1-1; D not certain. V lost 7 bases and J 2 bases, leaving 15 bases between the germline ends. Per germline, CDR1 SGHRS and CDR2 YFSETQ. CDR3 length: 14 residues.

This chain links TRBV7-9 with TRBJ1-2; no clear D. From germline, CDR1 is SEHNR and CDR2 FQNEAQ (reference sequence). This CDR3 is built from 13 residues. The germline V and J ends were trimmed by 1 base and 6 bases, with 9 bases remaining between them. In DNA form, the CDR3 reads TGTGCCAGCAGCTTAGGGGTCGAGGATGGCTACACCTTC. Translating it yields CASSLGVEDGYTF.

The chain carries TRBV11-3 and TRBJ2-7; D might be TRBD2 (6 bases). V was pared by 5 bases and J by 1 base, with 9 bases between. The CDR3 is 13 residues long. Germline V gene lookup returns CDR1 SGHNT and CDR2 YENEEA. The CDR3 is CASSPTSSYEQYF. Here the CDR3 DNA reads TGTGCCAGCAGCCCGACTAGTTCCTACGAGCAGTACTTC.

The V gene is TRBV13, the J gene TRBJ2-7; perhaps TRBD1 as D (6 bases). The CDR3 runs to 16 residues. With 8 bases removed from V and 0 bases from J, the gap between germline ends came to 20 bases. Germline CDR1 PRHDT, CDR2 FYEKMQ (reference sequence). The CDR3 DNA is TGTGCCAGCTCAAGGATCACAGGGATGAACTCCTACGAGCAGTACTTC. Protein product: CASSRITGMNSYEQYF.

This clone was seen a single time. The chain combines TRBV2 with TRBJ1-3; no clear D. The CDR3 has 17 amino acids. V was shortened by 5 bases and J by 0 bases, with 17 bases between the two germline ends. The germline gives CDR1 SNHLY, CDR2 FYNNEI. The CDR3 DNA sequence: TGTGCCAGCAGTTCAAGAGACACAAGAACCTCTGGAAACACCATATATTTT. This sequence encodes CASSSRDTRTSGNTIYF. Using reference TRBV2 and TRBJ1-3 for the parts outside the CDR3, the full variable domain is EPEVTQTPSHQVTQMGQEVILRCVPISNHLYFYWYRQILGQKVEFLVSFYNNEISEKSEIFDDQFSVERPDGSNFTLKIRSTKLEDSAMYFCASSSRDTRTSGNTIYFGEGSWLTVV.

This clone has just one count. The CDR3 DNA sequence: TGTGCCAGCAGTGATCAGAGCTACGAGCAGTACTTC. It specifies CASSDQSYEQYF. The chain is built from TRBV2 and TRBJ2-7; D gene uncertain. V lost 3 bases, J lost 3 bases, and 6 bases lay in between. This CDR3 region has 12 residues. CDR1 and CDR2 (germline): SNHLY, FYNNEI.

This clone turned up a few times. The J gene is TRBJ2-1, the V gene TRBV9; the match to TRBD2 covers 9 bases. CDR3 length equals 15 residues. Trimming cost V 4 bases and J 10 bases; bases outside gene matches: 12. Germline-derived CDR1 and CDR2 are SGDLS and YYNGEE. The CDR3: CASSQGLATLGEQFF. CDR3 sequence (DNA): TGTGCCAGCAGCCAAGGACTAGCGACCTTGGGGGAGCAGTTCTTC.